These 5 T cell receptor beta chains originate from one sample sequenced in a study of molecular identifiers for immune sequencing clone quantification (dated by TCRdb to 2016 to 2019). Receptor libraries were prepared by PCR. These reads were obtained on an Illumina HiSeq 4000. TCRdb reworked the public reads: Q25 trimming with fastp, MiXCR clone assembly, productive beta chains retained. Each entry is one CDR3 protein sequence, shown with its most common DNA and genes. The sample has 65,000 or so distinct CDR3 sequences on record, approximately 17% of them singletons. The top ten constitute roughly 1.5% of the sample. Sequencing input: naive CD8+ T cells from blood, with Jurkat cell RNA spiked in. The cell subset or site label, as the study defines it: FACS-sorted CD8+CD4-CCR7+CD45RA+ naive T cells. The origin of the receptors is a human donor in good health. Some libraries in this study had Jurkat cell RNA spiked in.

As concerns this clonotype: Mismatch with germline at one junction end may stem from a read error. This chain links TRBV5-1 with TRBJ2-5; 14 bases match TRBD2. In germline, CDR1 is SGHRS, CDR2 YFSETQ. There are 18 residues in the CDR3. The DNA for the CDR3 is TGCGCCAGCAGCAGAGTGGGACTAGCGGGAGTCCCTCAAGAGTCCCAGTACTTC. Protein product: CASSRVGLAGVPQESQYF.

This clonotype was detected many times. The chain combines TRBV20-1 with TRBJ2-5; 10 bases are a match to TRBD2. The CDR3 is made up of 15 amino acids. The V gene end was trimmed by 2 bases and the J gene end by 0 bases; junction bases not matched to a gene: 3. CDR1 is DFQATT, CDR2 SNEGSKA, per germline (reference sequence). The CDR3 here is CSARSSGRHQETQYF. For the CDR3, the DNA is TGCAGTGCTAGAAGTAGCGGGAGGCACCAAGAGACCCAGTACTTC.

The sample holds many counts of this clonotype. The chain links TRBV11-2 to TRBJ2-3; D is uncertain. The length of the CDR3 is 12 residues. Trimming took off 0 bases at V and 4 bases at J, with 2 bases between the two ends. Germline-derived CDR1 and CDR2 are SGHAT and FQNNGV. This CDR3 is CASSLEPDTQYF. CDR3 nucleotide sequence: TGTGCCAGCAGCTTAGAGCCAGATACGCAGTATTTT.

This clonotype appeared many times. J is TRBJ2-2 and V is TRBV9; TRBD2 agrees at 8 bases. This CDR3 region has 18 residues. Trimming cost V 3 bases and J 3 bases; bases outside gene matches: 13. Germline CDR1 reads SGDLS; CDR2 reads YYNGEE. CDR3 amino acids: CASSESPQRGSDTGELFF. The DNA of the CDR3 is TGTGCCAGCAGCGAGTCCCCTCAGCGGGGGTCCGACACCGGGGAGCTGTTTTTT.

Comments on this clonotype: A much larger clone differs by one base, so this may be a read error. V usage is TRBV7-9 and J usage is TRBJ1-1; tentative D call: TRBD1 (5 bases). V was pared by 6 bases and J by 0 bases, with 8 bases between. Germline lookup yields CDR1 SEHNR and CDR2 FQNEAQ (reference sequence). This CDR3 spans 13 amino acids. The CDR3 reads CASSRQLNTEAFF. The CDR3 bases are TGTGCCAGCAGTAGACAGCTGAACACTGAAGCTTTCTTT.